Below, 4 T cell receptor beta chains from the same sample are listed, as sequenced in a study of blood T cell repertoires in COVID-19. Here immunoSEQ multiplex PCR was the method, and the copy in TCRdb shows in-frame clones only, minus some. This table has 85,000 to 100,000 clones, 85% to 90% appearing once. Sequences were obtained from peripheral blood. The receptors shown here come from a man aged 55 to 70 with acute or convalescent COVID-19.

This clone turned up a few times. V and J are TRBV2 and TRBJ2-1; D is possibly TRBD2 (5 bases). CDR1 is SNHLY, CDR2 FYNNEI, per germline. Trimming took 4 bases from V and 0 from J, leaving 10 bases between them. The CDR3 length is 15 residues. CDR3 loop: CASSGTSSSYNEQFF. CDR3 coding DNA: TGTGCCAGCAGTGGGACTTCTAGCTCCTACAATGAGCAGTTCTTC.

This clone was seen a single time. The V call is TRBV6-2 or TRBV6-3, the J call TRBJ1-5; D ambiguous. Germline V gene sequence: CDR1 MNHEY, CDR2 SVGEGT. V lost 4 bases to trimming and J lost 6 bases, with 13 bases between them. This CDR3 spans 14 amino acids. CDR3 sequence (DNA): TGTGCCAGCAGTTCGACGGTCCGAGGTCAGCCCCAGCATTTT. Protein product: CASSSTVRGQPQHF.

This clone was observed a single time. The J gene is TRBJ1-3, the V gene TRBV18; possible D gene TRBD1, 6 bases. V lost 3 bases and J lost 0, with 9 bases in between. Germline V gene data show CDR1 as KGHSH and CDR2 as LQKENI. This CDR3 region has 15 residues. CDR3 in DNA: TGTGCCAGCTCACCTACAGGGATCTCTGGAAACACCATATATTTT. Translation gives CASSPTGISGNTIYF.

The V gene is TRBV19, the J gene TRBJ2-1, with TRBD1 matching over 8 bases. CDR3 length equals 17 residues. Unmatched junction bases numbered 14, after V lost 6 bases and J lost 4 bases. Germline V gives CDR1 LNHDA, CDR2 SQIVND (reference sequence). The CDR3 protein is CASRVTSGTGTYNEQFF. The CDR3 DNA follows: TGTGCCAGTAGAGTCACCTCCGGGACAGGAACATACAATGAGCAGTTCTTC.